These 29 T cell receptor beta chains were sequenced from one sample in a study of identical twins. MiXCR was run by TCRdb on the 5' RACE reads, yielding one entry per CDR3 protein. The data contain approximately 620,000 distinct CDR3 sequences, 8.5% to 9% of them singletons. These same data were also listed under a study on yellow fever vaccine responses in identical twins.

Sample: PBMCs. All receptors derive from a woman aged 18 to 35 in good health.

This clonotype has at least ten counts. The chain combines TRBV6-6 with TRBJ2-2; D is uncertain. The CDR3 runs 13 residues. V was clipped by 2 bases and J by 1 base, with 2 bases between them. Germline CDR1 reads MNHNY; CDR2 reads SVGAGI (reference sequence). This CDR3 is CASSYLNTGELFF. As DNA, the CDR3 is TGTGCCAGCAGTTACCTGAACACCGGGGAGCTGTTTTTT.

The chain is built from TRBV11-2 and TRBJ2-6, with 9 bases that match TRBD2. The CDR3 is 18 amino acids. Germline lookup yields CDR1 SGHAT and CDR2 FQNNGV. The trim removed 5 bases at V and 0 bases at J, leaving 8 bases unmatched. CDR3 in amino acids: CASSRHGTSFSGANVLTF. CDR3 coding DNA: TGTGCCAGCAGCCGACACGGGACTAGCTTCTCTGGGGCCAACGTCCTGACTTTC.

The chain uses TRBV7-2 and TRBJ2-2; D is unresolved. From germline, CDR1 is SGHTA and CDR2 FQGNSA. This CDR3 is 14 amino acids long. V was clipped by 0 bases and J by 7 bases, with 9 bases between them. CDR3 amino acids: CASSLALEFGELFF. For the CDR3, the DNA is TGTGCCAGCAGCTTAGCTTTGGAGTTCGGGGAGCTGTTTTTT. The variable domain in full, with the rest retrieved from reference TRBV7-2 and TRBJ2-2, is GAGVSQSPSNKVTEKGKDVELRCDPISGHTALYWYRQSLGQGLEFLIYFQGNSAPDKSGLPSDRFSAERTGGSVSTLTIQRTQQEDSAVYLCASSLALEFGELFFGEGSRLTVL.

The chain uses TRBV20-1 and TRBJ2-3; a weak D match, TRBD2 (6 bases). V lost 5 bases to trimming and J lost 4 bases, with 16 bases between them. The CDR3 totals 14 residues. CDR1 is DFQATT, CDR2 SNEGSKA, per germline (reference sequence). The CDR3 DNA is TGCAGTGCTGATAGCGGTCGCGGTCCAGATACGCAGTATTTT. Its protein is CSADSGRGPDTQYF.

This clonotype was counted at least ten times. This rearrangement joins TRBV5-1 to TRBJ2-7; a possible D gene is TRBD1 (6 bases). The length of the CDR3 is 15 residues. CDR1 and CDR2 (germline): SGHRS, YFSETQ. V lost 10 bases to trimming and J lost 0 bases, with 20 bases between them. CDR3: CASRKRDTVSYEQYF. The CDR3 DNA is TGCGCCTCCAGGAAGAGGGACACCGTCTCCTACGAGCAGTACTTC.

This rearrangement joins TRBV29-1 to TRBJ2-2; possibly TRBD2 for D (6 bases). The CDR3 loop spans 14 amino acids. Germline V gene sequence: CDR1 SQVTM, CDR2 ANQGSEA. V lost 4 bases and J lost 3, with 12 bases in between. CDR3 residues: CSVVSGDYTGELFF. In nucleotides, the CDR3 is TGCAGCGTTGTTTCGGGAGATTACACCGGGGAGCTGTTTTTT.

This clonotype was counted a few times. The chain employs TRBV29-1 and TRBJ2-2; no clear D. Trimming took off 3 bases at V and 4 bases at J, with 12 bases between the two ends. The CDR3 totals 14 residues. Per germline, CDR1 SQVTM and CDR2 ANQGSEA. The CDR3 DNA reads as TGCAGCGTTGAGCCCTACTCACGCACCGGGGAGCTGTTTTTT. Its translation: CSVEPYSRTGELFF.

The rearrangement links TRBV5-1 to TRBJ1-6, with a possible D match to TRBD1 (5 bases). The CDR3 contains 14 residues. The germline V gene encodes CDR1 SGHRS and CDR2 YFSETQ. Trimming took 5 bases from V and 7 from J, leaving 13 bases between them. This chain's CDR3 is CASRQARGNSPLHF. CDR3 sequence (DNA): TGCGCCAGCAGGCAAGCGCGGGGCAATTCACCCCTCCACTTT.

The J gene is TRBJ2-3, the V gene TRBV6-1; 9 nucleotides match TRBD2. Germline CDR1 reads MNHNS; CDR2 reads SASEGT. Trimming removed 7 bases from V and 6 bases from J; junction bases left unmatched: 14. This CDR3 is built from 16 residues. The CDR3 is CASNDPGRGGRDTQYF. CDR3 coding DNA: TGTGCCAGCAACGACCCGGGGCGGGGGGGCCGGGATACGCAGTATTTT.

Only a few counts were recorded for this clonotype. This CDR3 reads CASSQPGQRDRDTQYF. The CDR3 DNA sequence: TGTGCCAGCAGCCAACCGGGACAAAGGGATCGAGATACGCAGTATTTT. J is TRBJ2-3 and V is TRBV6-2 or TRBV6-3; perhaps TRBD1 as D (6 bases). Germline V gene lookup returns CDR1 MNHEY and CDR2 SVGEGT. Trimming removed 6 bases at V and 5 bases at J, with 21 bases between. This CDR3 has 16 residues.

This chain joins TRBV27 and TRBJ2-3, with D uncertain. Trimming took off 0 bases at V and 6 bases at J, with 13 bases between the two ends. The CDR3 sequence is 15 residues long. The germline CDR1 and CDR2 sequences are MNHEY and SMNVEV (reference sequence). The CDR3 sequence is CASSLSSPGGDTQYF. The CDR3 nucleotides are TGTGCCAGCAGTTTATCATCACCGGGTGGGGATACGCAGTATTTT.

The V gene is TRBV10-3, the J gene TRBJ2-5; perhaps TRBD1 as D (5 bases). Trimming cost V 0 bases and J 1 base, with 9 bases left between them. Per the germline V gene, CDR1 is ENHRY and CDR2 is SYGVKD. The length of the CDR3 is 15 residues. The CDR3, as DNA: TGTGCCATCAGTGAGTCCGCAGGGCCCCAAGAGACCCAGTACTTC. It specifies CAISESAGPQETQYF.

This clonotype was seen more than once but under ten times. The CDR3 DNA sequence: TGTGCCAGCAGGGCTCTAGCGGGAGATTTCCACAATGAGCAGTTCTTC. Translated, it gives CASRALAGDFHNEQFF. J is TRBJ2-1 and V is TRBV6-1, with 10 bases identical to TRBD2. The J segment lost 5 bases and the V segment lost 6 bases, leaving 10 bases of the junction unmatched. Germline CDR1 and CDR2: MNHNS and SASEGT. CDR3 length equals 16 residues.

Only a few counts were recorded for this clonotype. This sequence joins TRBV28 and TRBJ2-7; D is perhaps TRBD1 (5 bases). Trimming cost V 4 bases and J 2 bases, with 18 bases left between them. CDR1 MDHEN and CDR2 SYDVKM come from the germline V gene. The length of the CDR3 is 16 residues. This chain's CDR3 is CASSSIQEHNPYEQYF. The DNA for the CDR3 is TGTGCCAGCAGTTCGATACAGGAGCACAACCCCTACGAGCAGTACTTC. Looking up the rest from reference TRBV28 and TRBJ2-7 gives the full variable domain: DVKVTQSSRYLVKRTGEKVFLECVQDMDHENMFWYRQDPGLGLRLIYFSYDVKMKEKGDIPEGYSVSREKKERFSLILESASTNQTSMYLCASSSIQEHNPYEQYFGPGTRLTVT.

The rearrangement joins TRBV28 to TRBJ2-1, with TRBD2 matching over 10 bases. J was trimmed by 4 bases and V by 8 bases; bases with no gene match: 14. Germline CDR1 is MDHEN and CDR2 is SYDVKM. The length of the CDR3 is 17 residues. CDR3 nucleotides: TGTGCCAGCCCTCCCGGGCTAGCGGGAGTCCCTTACAATGAGCAGTTCTTC. Amino acid sequence: CASPPGLAGVPYNEQFF.

This clonotype was seen a handful of times. The chain uses TRBV15 and TRBJ2-7, with D maybe TRBD2 (6 bases). Germline loops: CDR1 LNHNV, CDR2 YYDKDF (reference sequence). V was pared by 3 bases and J by 4 bases, with 13 bases between. The CDR3 has 14 amino acids. CDR3 loop: CATSRPDGTYEQYF. DNA for the CDR3: TGTGCCACCAGCAGGCCCGATGGGACTTACGAGCAGTACTTC.

This clonotype was found many times. The chain links TRBV12-3 or TRBV12-4 to TRBJ2-3; 8 bases are a match to TRBD1. The CDR3 loop spans 15 amino acids. V lost 6 bases, J lost 2 bases, and 7 bases stayed unmatched. The CDR3: CASRLGQGYTDTQYF. In nucleotides, the CDR3 is TGTGCCAGCAGGCTCGGACAGGGTTACACAGATACGCAGTATTTT.

This clonotype was recorded a few times. This chain links TRBV20-1 with TRBJ2-2; 8 positions agree with TRBD1. Germline V gives CDR1 DFQATT, CDR2 SNEGSKA (reference sequence). This CDR3 is 15 amino acids long. Germline trimming cut 0 bases from V and 8 bases from J; bases unmatched to any gene: 8. CDR3 in amino acids: CSARDGRQGWGELFF. In DNA, the CDR3 is TGCAGTGCTAGAGATGGGCGACAGGGGTGGGGGGAGCTGTTTTTT.

V gene TRBV11-3 combines with J gene TRBJ2-1; D not resolved. The CDR3 has 14 amino acids. Deletions cut 3 bases from V and 3 bases from J, with 9 bases between. The germline gives CDR1 SGHNT, CDR2 YENEEA. The CDR3 sequence: CASSLQNLYNEQFF. The CDR3, as DNA: TGTGCCAGCAGCTTGCAGAACCTCTACAATGAGCAGTTCTTC.

This clonotype was counted only a few times. The chain links TRBV7-2 to TRBJ2-7; 9 bases line up with TRBD1. The length of the CDR3 is 16 residues. Germline assignment: CDR1 SGHTA and CDR2 FQGNSA. J was trimmed by 3 bases and V by 4 bases; bases with no gene match: 10. Here the CDR3 DNA reads TGTGCCAGCAGCTCCCTAGGACAGGGGAACTTCTACGAGCAGTACTTC. Its translation: CASSSLGQGNFYEQYF.

This clonotype appeared a few times. The rearrangement joins TRBV20-1 to TRBJ2-3; 13 bases map to TRBD2. The J segment lost 0 bases and the V segment lost 0 bases, leaving 6 bases of the junction unmatched. The germline V gene encodes CDR1 DFQATT and CDR2 SNEGSKA (reference sequence). This CDR3 is built from 18 residues. The CDR3 coding sequence is TGCAGTGCTAGAGATTTGGGACTAGCGGGAAAAAGCACAGATACGCAGTATTTT. Its protein is CSARDLGLAGKSTDTQYF.

The rearrangement uses TRBV20-1 and TRBJ2-1, with D maybe TRBD2 (5 bases). The CDR3 is made up of 12 amino acids. The V gene's germline CDR1 is DFQATT and CDR2 SNEGSKA (reference sequence). V lost 6 bases and J 8 bases, leaving 14 bases between the germline ends. DNA of the CDR3: TGCAGTGCCACTCGGCGGGCGGATGAGCAGTTCTTC. Protein: CSATRRADEQFF.

This clonotype was counted at least ten times. CDR3 sequence (DNA): TGTGCCACCAGTGACCGGGGCACAGATACGCAGTATTTT. This sequence encodes CATSDRGTDTQYF. J is TRBJ2-3 and V is TRBV24-1; D not certain. The V end lost 4 bases, the J end lost 1 base, and 5 bases lay between the germline ends. From germline, CDR1 is KGHDR and CDR2 SFDVKD. The CDR3 length is 13 residues.

This chain joins TRBV7-2 and TRBJ2-7; 7 nucleotides agree with TRBD2. This CDR3 region has 14 residues. Germline values: CDR1 SGHTA, CDR2 FQGNSA. J was trimmed by 5 bases and V by 1 base; bases with no gene match: 5. The CDR3 is CASSLERTRDEQYF. The CDR3 nucleotides read TGTGCCAGCAGCTTAGAAAGGACTAGAGACGAGCAGTACTTC.

This sequence joins TRBV7-2 and TRBJ2-7; 9 bases map to TRBD1. The V gene's germline CDR1 is SGHTA and CDR2 FQGNSA. Losses at the gene ends were 6 bases for V and 2 bases for J; bases not matched to a gene: 11. The CDR3 covers 16 residues. The CDR3 spells CASSYDRDRAPYEQYF. Written as DNA, the CDR3 is TGTGCCAGCAGTTACGACCGGGACAGGGCCCCCTACGAGCAGTACTTC. The full variable domain, its missing parts supplied by reference TRBV7-2 and TRBJ2-7, is GAGVSQSPSNKVTEKGKDVELRCDPISGHTALYWYRQSLGQGLEFLIYFQGNSAPDKSGLPSDRFSAERTGGSVSTLTIQRTQQEDSAVYLCASSYDRDRAPYEQYFGPGTRLTVT.

This clonotype was observed a few times. The chain uses TRBV20-1 and TRBJ2-1; D ambiguous. Germline lookup yields CDR1 DFQATT and CDR2 SNEGSKA (reference sequence). The CDR3 spans 14 residues. Trimming removed 4 bases from V and 0 bases from J, with 10 bases in between. The CDR3 here is CSANDWSSYNEQFF. The CDR3 DNA reads TGCAGTGCTAATGACTGGAGCTCCTACAATGAGCAGTTCTTC.

This clonotype has a count of ten or more. The chain combines TRBV12-3 or TRBV12-4 with TRBJ2-7, with D tentatively TRBD2 (5 bases). This CDR3 contains 11 residues. V lost 9 bases and J 7 bases, leaving 13 bases between the germline ends. The CDR3 region has the DNA TGTGCCAGTCACCGGGGTCGGGAGCAGTACTTC. Protein sequence: CASHRGREQYF.

This clonotype was detected many times. The chain carries TRBV5-1 and TRBJ2-5; TRBD1 is a possible D gene (5 bases). V was shortened by 2 bases and J by 3 bases, with 20 bases between the two germline ends. The CDR3 is 17 amino acids. Germline values: CDR1 SGHRS, CDR2 YFSETQ. The CDR3 loop reads CASSFGLSVGREETQYF. The CDR3 DNA follows: TGCGCCAGCAGCTTTGGCTTGTCCGTTGGCAGGGAAGAGACCCAGTACTTC.

This clonotype was seen many times. J is TRBJ1-4 and V is TRBV7-2; no clear D gene. Trimming pared 3 bases from V and 8 bases from J, leaving 16 bases between. Germline lookup yields CDR1 SGHTA and CDR2 FQGNSA. The CDR3 runs to 15 residues. The CDR3 loop is CASSFVADPPEKLFF. CDR3 sequence (DNA): TGTGCCAGCAGCTTTGTCGCGGACCCTCCAGAAAAACTGTTTTTT.